This TCR beta chain was profiled in a study of blood T cell repertoires in COVID-19. The overall study: Sites across the United States, Italy and Spain contributed samples from acute and convalescent COVID-19.

Sequenced by immunoSEQ multiplex PCR; TCRdb stores in-frame clones only, minus some. The table has around 140,000 clones, 60% to 80% seen once. With 6 bases clipped from V and 1 base from J, the junction kept 8 bases outside the gene matches. Germline values: CDR1 SQVTM, CDR2 ANQGSEA. This CDR3 region has 14 residues. The sample was peripheral blood. The rearrangement joins TRBV29-1 to TRBJ1-1; 7 positions agree with TRBD1. The TCR sequence derives from a woman aged 45-65 years with active or convalescent COVID-19. CDR3 sequence (DNA): TGCAGCGTCGAACAGGGGAAAGGGAACACTGAAGCTTTCTTT. Protein sequence: CSVEQGKGNTEAFF.